Following are 6 T cell receptor beta chains from one sample sequenced in a study of blood T cell repertoires in COVID-19. Sequencing was performed with immunoSEQ multiplex PCR; in TCRdb, only in-frame clones are kept and a portion is missing. The repertoire holds roughly 160,000 clones, with approximately 90% as singletons. Sequences were obtained from peripheral blood. These receptors all stem from a man between 18 and 29 years old with acute or convalescent COVID-19.

The chain recombines TRBV11-2 with TRBJ2-2; D remains unclear. V was pared by 1 base and J by 7 bases, with 7 bases between. In germline, CDR1 is SGHAT, CDR2 FQNNGV. The CDR3 totals 13 residues. The CDR3 DNA reads TGTGCCAGCAGCTTAGCGAGAAGCGGGGAGCTGTTTTTT. This sequence encodes CASSLARSGELFF. Complete variable domain (other parts from reference TRBV11-2 and TRBJ2-2): EAGVAQSPRYKIIEKRQSVAFWCNPISGHATLYWYQQILGQGPKLLIQFQNNGVVDDSQLPKDRFSAERLKGVDSTLKIQPAKLEDSAVYLCASSLARSGELFFGEGSRLTVL.

The V call is TRBV5-1, the J call TRBJ2-3; TRBD2 is a possible D gene (5 bases). Looked up from germline, CDR1 is SGHRS and CDR2 is YFSETQ. The CDR3 runs 13 residues. V was pared by 5 bases and J by 5 bases, with 12 bases between. CDR3 sequence (DNA): TGCGCCAGCAGTCTAGTCGGGGAAGATACGCAGTATTTT. This translates into CASSLVGEDTQYF.

The V and J genes are TRBV28 and TRBJ1-1; 9 bases are a match to TRBD1. There are 16 residues in the CDR3. V shed 6 bases and J 1 base; nucleotides not matched to a gene: 9. Germline V lookup: CDR1 MDHEN, CDR2 SYDVKM. This chain's CDR3 is CASSSRQGVGNTEAFF. In nucleotides, the CDR3 is TGTGCCAGCAGCTCCCGACAGGGGGTGGGGAACACTGAAGCTTTCTTT.

This sequence joins TRBV10-3 and TRBJ1-2, with TRBD1 identical over 7 bases. Germline assignment: CDR1 ENHRY and CDR2 SYGVKD. CDR3 length: 13 residues. Germline trimming cut 8 bases from V and 7 bases from J; bases unmatched to any gene: 10. The CDR3 spells CAIARQGDGGYTF. As DNA, the CDR3 is TGTGCCATCGCAAGGCAGGGGGACGGTGGCTACACCTTC.

As DNA, the CDR3 is TGTGCCAGTAGTACAACTGCTACTAGCAATCAGCCCCAGCATTTT. Translating gives CASSTTATSNQPQHF. The chain is built from TRBV19 and TRBJ1-5; D unresolved. Germline-derived CDR1 and CDR2 are LNHDA and SQIVND (reference sequence). This CDR3 comprises 15 residues. V shed 4 bases and J shed 0 bases, with 10 bases lying between them.

This clone showed up just once. As DNA, the CDR3 is TGTGCCACCTTGGGACAGCAGAACACCGGGGAGCTGTTTTTT. Protein product: CATLGQQNTGELFF. This chain links TRBV24-1 with TRBJ2-2, with 7 nucleotides matching TRBD1. Germline V lookup: CDR1 KGHDR, CDR2 SFDVKD. This CDR3 is 14 amino acids long. Trimming took 9 bases from V and 1 from J; bases not matched to a gene: 4.